This T cell receptor beta chain was recovered during a study of T cell changes during pregnancy in multiple sclerosis. Produced via immunoSEQ multiplex PCR; TCRdb's table is partial and in-frame only. The sample has around 51,000 clones, about 92% seen once. CDR3 length equals 17 residues. Per the germline V gene, CDR1 is LGHNA and CDR2 is YNFKEQ. Unmatched junction bases numbered 16, after V lost 4 bases and J lost 4 bases. This receptor was obtained from a female donor with multiple sclerosis, enrolled in a pregnancy study. The material sequenced was peripheral blood, taken in the second trimester of pregnancy. The V and J genes are TRBV4-2 and TRBJ2-7, with 7 bases fitting TRBD1. The chain's CDR3 is CASSREGSLAGGYEQYF. The CDR3, as DNA: TGTGCCAGCAGCCGAGAAGGTTCCCTTGCAGGGGGATACGAGCAGTACTTC.